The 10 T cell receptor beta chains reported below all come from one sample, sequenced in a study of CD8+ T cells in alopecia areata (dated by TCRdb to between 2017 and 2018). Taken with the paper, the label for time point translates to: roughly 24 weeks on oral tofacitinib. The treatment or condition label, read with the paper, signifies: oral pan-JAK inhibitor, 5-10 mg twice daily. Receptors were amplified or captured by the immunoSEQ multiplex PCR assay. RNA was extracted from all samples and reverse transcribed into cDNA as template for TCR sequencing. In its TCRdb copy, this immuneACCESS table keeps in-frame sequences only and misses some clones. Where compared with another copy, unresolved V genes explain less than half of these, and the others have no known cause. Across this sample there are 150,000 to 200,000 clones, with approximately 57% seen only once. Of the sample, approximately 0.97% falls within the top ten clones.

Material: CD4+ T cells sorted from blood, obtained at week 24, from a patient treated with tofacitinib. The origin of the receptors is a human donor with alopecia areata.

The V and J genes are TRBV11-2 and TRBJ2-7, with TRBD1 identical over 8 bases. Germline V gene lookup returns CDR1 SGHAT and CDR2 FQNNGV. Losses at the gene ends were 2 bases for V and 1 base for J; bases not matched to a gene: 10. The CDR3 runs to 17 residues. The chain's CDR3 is CASSLSLTGTGSYEQYF. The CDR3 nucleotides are TGTGCCAGCAGCTTAAGTCTAACCGGGACAGGTTCCTACGAGCAGTACTTC. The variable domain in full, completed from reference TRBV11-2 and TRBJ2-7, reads EAGVAQSPRYKIIEKRQSVAFWCNPISGHATLYWYQQILGQGPKLLIQFQNNGVVDDSQLPKDRFSAERLKGVDSTLKIQPAKLEDSAVYLCASSLSLTGTGSYEQYFGPGTRLTVT.

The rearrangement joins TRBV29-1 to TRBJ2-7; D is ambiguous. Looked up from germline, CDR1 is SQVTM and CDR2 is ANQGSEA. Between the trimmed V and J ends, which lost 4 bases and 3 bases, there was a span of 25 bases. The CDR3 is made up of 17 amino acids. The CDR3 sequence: CSVVSPFEDGNLYEQYF. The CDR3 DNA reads TGCAGCGTTGTCAGTCCGTTTGAGGATGGAAACCTCTACGAGCAGTACTTC.

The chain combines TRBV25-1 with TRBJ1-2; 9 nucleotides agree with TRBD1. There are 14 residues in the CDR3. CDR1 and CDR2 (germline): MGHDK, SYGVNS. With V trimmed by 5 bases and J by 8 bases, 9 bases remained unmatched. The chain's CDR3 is CASSHRTGELGYTF. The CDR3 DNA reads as TGTGCCAGCAGTCACCGGACAGGGGAATTGGGCTACACCTTC.

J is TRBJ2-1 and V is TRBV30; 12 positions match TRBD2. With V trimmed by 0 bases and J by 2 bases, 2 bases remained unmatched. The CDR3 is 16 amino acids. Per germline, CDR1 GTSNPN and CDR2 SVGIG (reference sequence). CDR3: CAWSVLAGGPYNEQFF. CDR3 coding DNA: TGTGCCTGGAGTGTGCTAGCGGGGGGGCCCTACAATGAGCAGTTCTTC.

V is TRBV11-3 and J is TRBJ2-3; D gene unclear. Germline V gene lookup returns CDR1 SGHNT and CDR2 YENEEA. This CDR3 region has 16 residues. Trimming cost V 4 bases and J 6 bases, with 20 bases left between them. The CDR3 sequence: CASSSRVARRPDTQYF. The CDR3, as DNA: TGTGCCAGCAGCTCACGGGTAGCAAGGCGGCCCGATACGCAGTATTTT.

The CDR3, as DNA: TGTGCCAGCAGTGCACTAGCGGCTGCCCACGAGCAGTACTTC. It codes for CASSALAAAHEQYF. The V call is TRBV5-4, the J call TRBJ2-7, with TRBD2 matching 8 bases. The trim removed 5 bases at V and 5 bases at J, leaving 9 bases unmatched. The germline V gene has CDR1 SGHNT and CDR2 YYREEE (reference sequence). The CDR3 runs 14 residues.

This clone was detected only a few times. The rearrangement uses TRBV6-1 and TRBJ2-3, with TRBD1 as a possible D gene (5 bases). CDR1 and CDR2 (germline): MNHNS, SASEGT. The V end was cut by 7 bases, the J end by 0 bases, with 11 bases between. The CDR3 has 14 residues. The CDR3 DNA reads TGTGCCAGCACCGACAGTTCGAGCACAGATACGCAGTATTTT. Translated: CASTDSSSTDTQYF.

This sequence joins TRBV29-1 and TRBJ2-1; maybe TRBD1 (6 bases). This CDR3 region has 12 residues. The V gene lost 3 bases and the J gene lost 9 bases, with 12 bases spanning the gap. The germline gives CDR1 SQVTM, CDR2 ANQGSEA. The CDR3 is CSVEGSQGEQFF. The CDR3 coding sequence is TGCAGCGTTGAGGGCTCACAGGGTGAGCAGTTCTTC.

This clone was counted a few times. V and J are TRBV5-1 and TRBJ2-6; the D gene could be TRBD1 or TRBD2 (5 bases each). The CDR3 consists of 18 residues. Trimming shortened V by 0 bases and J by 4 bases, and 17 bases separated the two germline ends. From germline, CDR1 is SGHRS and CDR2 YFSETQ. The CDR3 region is CASSLGALGTTGANVLTF. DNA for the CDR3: TGCGCCAGCAGCTTGGGGGCTCTGGGGACGACCGGGGCCAACGTCCTGACTTTC.

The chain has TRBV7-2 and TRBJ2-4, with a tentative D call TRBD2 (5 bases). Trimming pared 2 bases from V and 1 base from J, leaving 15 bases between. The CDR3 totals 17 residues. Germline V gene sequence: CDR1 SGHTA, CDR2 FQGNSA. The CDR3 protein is CASSLSRGLGAKNIQYF. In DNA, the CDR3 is TGTGCCAGCAGCTTATCGCGCGGGCTGGGGGCCAAAAACATTCAGTACTTC.